The clone carrying this TCR beta chain has more than one count but fewer than ten. Its antigen is as yet unknown. This entry comes from a study of vaccination effects on CD4 cells after COVID-19. Whole-study context: After over 1.5 million PBMC were placed in each well, they were cultured with approximately 9.1 IU/ml IL-2 and approximately 9.4 ug/ml peptides.

Study results and caveats: Early post-infection timepoints were missing from the study, which also had few convalescent patients. Both infection-induced and vaccine-induced clones contracted markedly at late post-vaccination timepoints.

TCRdb's copy holds only in-frame clones and misses some; the assay was immunoSEQ multiplex PCR. This table holds over 45,000 clones, over 65% found once. Culturing for 9 to 10 days preceded CD4+ T cell isolation. Half-medium replacement with IL-2 medium occurred on days 3 and 7. This CDR3 contains 17 residues. CDR1 is SGHDT and CDR2 is YYEEEE in the germline V gene. Trimming took 0 bases from V and 1 from J, leaving 13 bases between them. The clonotype was recovered from a human donor who received a COVID-19 vaccine. This specimen consisted of CD4+ T cells from PBMCs cultured without peptide, obtained before COVID-19 vaccination. The J gene is TRBJ2-2, the V gene TRBV5-6, with a weak D call TRBD2 (5 bases). DNA for the CDR3: TGTGCCAGCAGCTTGGTTGGGAGCCCCTGGAACACCGGGGAGCTGTTTTTT. Translated, it gives CASSLVGSPWNTGELFF.